There are a few counts of the clone carrying this TCR beta chain. Its specificity is unknown. Sample-barcoded 5' priming and a J-beta primer mix drove a second PCR of 7 to 11 cycles. All cDNA molecules were each tagged by a template-switch adaptor with 12 random nucleotides. TCRdb processed the 5' RACE reads anew with MiXCR; each CDR3 protein has one entry. Seen here are 1.5 million to 2 million distinct CDR3 sequences, around 42% observed once, and the top ten hold around 23%. About 10 milliliters of peripheral blood were drawn from each donor into EDTA-treated tubes. Total RNA extracted from each sample amounted to at least 5.5 micrograms. The length of the CDR3 is 12 residues. Germline assignment: CDR1 SNHLY and CDR2 FYNNEI. V gave up 5 bases and J gave up 7 bases, with 11 bases separating them. This sample is drawn from a study of blood T cells in healthy people across ages. Study results and caveats: In older individuals, TCR beta diversity per million T cells was lower, falling roughly linearly with age.

The receptor's source is a human donor in good health. Sequenced: blood. This chain joins TRBV2 and TRBJ1-2; D remains unclear. CDR3 sequence (DNA): TGTGCCAGCAGTCAATTTACAATTGGCTACACCTTC. Translated: CASSQFTIGYTF.